Following are 27 T cell receptor beta chains from one sample sequenced in a study of blood T cell repertoires in COVID-19. Clones were sequenced by immunoSEQ multiplex PCR, and TCRdb holds only the in-frame ones, with some missing. This table holds about 100,000 clones, roughly 85% found once. The specimen sequenced was peripheral blood. Every receptor here comes from a woman in her 70s with acute or convalescent COVID-19.

This chain joins TRBV6-5 and TRBJ2-5, with a weak D call TRBD2 (5 bases). There are 13 residues in the CDR3. Per germline, CDR1 MNHEY and CDR2 SVGAGI. Trimming removed 5 bases at V and 3 bases at J, with 10 bases between. The CDR3 DNA sequence: TGTGCCAGCAGTCCTCGGGGAGAAGAGACCCAGTACTTC. Translation gives CASSPRGEETQYF.

This clone was detected once. J is TRBJ2-1 and V is TRBV5-1; D might be TRBD1 (6 bases). The length of the CDR3 is 17 residues. Trimming stripped 1 base from V and 2 bases from J, with 16 bases between. Per the germline V gene, CDR1 is SGHRS and CDR2 is YFSETQ. CDR3 loop: CASSLIFTGQTYNEQFF. The CDR3 DNA sequence: TGCGCCAGCAGCTTGATCTTTACGGGACAAACCTACAATGAGCAGTTCTTC. The full variable domain, with the rest looked up from reference TRBV5-1 and TRBJ2-1, is KAGVTQTPRYLIKTRGQQVTLSCSPISGHRSVSWYQQTPGQGLQFLFEYFSETQRNKGNFPGRFSGRQFSNSRSEMNVSTLELGDSALYLCASSLIFTGQTYNEQFFGPGTRLTVL.

The chain employs TRBV7-3 and TRBJ2-3; 11 bases agree with TRBD2. The germline V gene has CDR1 SGHTA and CDR2 FQGTGA. The V segment lost 3 bases and the J segment 5 bases; nucleotides outside the gene matches: 4. The CDR3 spans 15 residues. The chain's CDR3 is CASSFSGGGIDTQYF. The CDR3 DNA reads TGTGCCAGCAGCTTTAGCGGGGGGGGCATAGATACGCAGTATTTT.

V usage is TRBV24-1 and J usage is TRBJ1-1; D is uncertain. With 7 bases removed from V and 7 bases from J, the gap between germline ends came to 15 bases. CDR3 length: 13 residues. CDR1 and CDR2 (germline): KGHDR, SFDVKD. The DNA for the CDR3 is TGTGCCACCAGCTCGCGAGCATACGGTGAAGCTTTCTTT. Protein sequence: CATSSRAYGEAFF.

This chain links TRBV6-6 with TRBJ2-3; D ambiguous. From germline, CDR1 is MNHNY and CDR2 SVGAGI (reference sequence). V lost 4 bases and J 2 bases, leaving 7 bases between the germline ends. The CDR3 spans 13 residues. The CDR3 DNA is TGTGCCAGCAGTTTTCACATCACAGATACGCAGTATTTT. Translating gives CASSFHITDTQYF.

This rearrangement joins TRBV13 to TRBJ1-5; 7 bases line up with TRBD1. The CDR3 covers 14 residues. The junction had 2 bases not matched to a gene; V was cut back by 0 bases and J by 6 bases. Germline V CDR1 and CDR2: PRHDT, FYEKMQ (reference sequence). The CDR3 reads CASSLGRGAQPQHF. CDR3 DNA sequence: TGTGCCAGCAGCTTAGGCAGGGGGGCTCAGCCCCAGCATTTT.

This chain uses TRBV9 with TRBJ1-3; 8 positions agree with TRBD1. Germline trimming cut 3 bases from V and 5 bases from J; bases unmatched to any gene: 13. Looked up from germline, CDR1 is SGDLS and CDR2 is YYNGEE. The CDR3 is made up of 17 amino acids. This CDR3 reads CASSEPITGGWRNTIYF. CDR3 bases: TGTGCCAGCAGCGAGCCTATAACAGGGGGATGGAGAAACACCATATATTTT.

The genes are TRBV5-1 and TRBJ1-1, with 9 positions matching TRBD1. Trimming removed 1 base from V and 11 bases from J; junction bases left unmatched: 3. CDR3 length: 12 amino acids. The germline V gene has CDR1 SGHRS and CDR2 YFSETQ. For the CDR3, the DNA is TGCGCCAGCAGCTTGAATGACAGGGGGGCTTTCTTT. The encoded protein is CASSLNDRGAFF.

CDR3 residues: CASSLPGGGSETQYF. The CDR3 DNA reads TGCGCCAGCAGCTTGCCCGGGGGGGGTTCAGAGACCCAGTACTTC. This chain links TRBV5-1 with TRBJ2-5; TRBD2 agrees at 8 bases. This CDR3 spans 15 amino acids. Germline assignment: CDR1 SGHRS and CDR2 YFSETQ. With 1 base clipped from V and 4 bases from J, the junction kept 6 bases outside the gene matches.

The V and J genes are TRBV14 and TRBJ1-2, with D possibly being TRBD1 (5 bases). The CDR3 runs 14 residues. V was trimmed by 4 bases and J by 8 bases, leaving 17 bases between them. The germline CDR1 and CDR2 sequences are SGHDN and FVKESK. The CDR3 nucleotides read TGTGCCAGCAGCCCACAAAGGGGTCGTGAAGGCTACACCTTC. Translated: CASSPQRGREGYTF.

The V and J genes are TRBV5-5 and TRBJ2-5; 10 bases line up with TRBD2. CDR1 is SGHKS and CDR2 is YYEKEE in the germline V gene (reference sequence). This CDR3 is built from 16 residues. With V trimmed by 0 bases and J by 1 base, 3 bases remained unmatched. This CDR3 reads CASSLVRTSGQETQYF. The CDR3 DNA reads TGTGCCAGCAGCTTGGTTAGGACTAGCGGCCAAGAGACCCAGTACTTC.

CDR3 region: CASSLTAYTSGNTIYF. CDR3 bases: TGTGCCAGCAGCTTGACAGCCTATACCTCTGGAAACACCATATATTTT. The V gene is TRBV5-4, the J gene TRBJ1-3; D unclear. This CDR3 is built from 16 residues. Looked up from germline, CDR1 is SGHNT and CDR2 is YYREEE (reference sequence). Trimming took 1 base from V and 0 from J, leaving 11 bases between them.

This chain links TRBV28 with TRBJ1-2; no clear D. The length of the CDR3 is 15 residues. The ends were cut back, 5 bases at V and 5 bases at J, with 18 bases in the middle. Germline values: CDR1 MDHEN, CDR2 SYDVKM. The CDR3 sequence: CASSPAGGSRYGYTF. DNA for the CDR3: TGTGCCAGCAGTCCCGCGGGAGGTAGCAGGTATGGCTACACCTTC.

The chain recombines TRBV19 with TRBJ1-5; D is ambiguous. This CDR3 spans 15 amino acids. The germline V gene has CDR1 LNHDA and CDR2 SQIVND (reference sequence). The V gene lost 0 bases and the J gene lost 8 bases, with 14 bases spanning the gap. The CDR3 loop reads CASSIDPAAREPQHF. The CDR3 DNA is TGTGCCAGTAGTATAGATCCAGCAGCTCGGGAGCCCCAGCATTTT.

The chain uses TRBV29-1 and TRBJ1-2; D possibly corresponds to TRBD1 (5 bases). The CDR3 has 14 amino acids. Looked up from germline, CDR1 is SQVTM and CDR2 is ANQGSEA. The V end lost 4 bases, the J end lost 6 bases, and 18 bases lay between the germline ends. CDR3 nucleotides: TGCAGCGTTGTATCTCGGCTAGGGGTCGATGGCTACACCTTC. Protein sequence: CSVVSRLGVDGYTF. Full variable domain (outside the CDR3, taken from reference TRBV29-1 and TRBJ1-2): SAVISQKPSRDICQRGTSLTIQCQVDSQVTMMFWYRQQPGQSLTLIATANQGSEATYESGFVIDKFPISRPNLTFSTLTVSNMSPEDSSIYLCSVVSRLGVDGYTFGSGTRLTVV.

The J gene is TRBJ1-4, the V gene TRBV3-1 (or the pseudogene TRBV3-2); 8 bases line up with TRBD1. With 5 bases clipped from V and 3 bases from J, the junction kept 8 bases outside the gene matches. Germline-derived CDR1 and CDR2 are LGHDT and YNNKEL (reference sequence). The CDR3 loop spans 16 amino acids. CDR3 loop: CASSTRQGLSNEKLFF. In DNA, the CDR3 is TGTGCCAGCAGCACCCGACAGGGGTTATCTAATGAAAAACTGTTTTTT.

This chain uses TRBV7-3 with TRBJ2-1; 10 positions agree with TRBD2. There are 19 residues in the CDR3. V lost 5 bases and J lost 0; bases outside the gene matches: 13. The V gene's germline CDR1 is SGHTA and CDR2 FQGTGA. CDR3 loop: CASSRLSGGPQSSYNEQFF. The CDR3 coding sequence is TGTGCCAGCAGCCGTCTTAGCGGGGGGCCCCAGAGCTCCTACAATGAGCAGTTCTTC. The whole variable domain, remainder taken from reference TRBV7-3 and TRBJ2-1, is GAGVSQTPSNKVTEKGKYVELRCDPISGHTALYWYRQSLGQGPEFLIYFQGTGAADDSGLPNDRFFAVRPEGSVSTLKIQRTERGDSAVYLCASSRLSGGPQSSYNEQFFGPGTRLTVL.

V usage is TRBV19 and J usage is TRBJ1-2, with 9 nucleotides matching TRBD1. Germline loops: CDR1 LNHDA, CDR2 SQIVND (reference sequence). The J segment lost 4 bases and the V segment lost 3 bases, leaving 3 bases of the junction unmatched. The CDR3 is made up of 14 amino acids. CDR3 coding DNA: TGTGCCAGTAGTATGGGACAGGGAGGCTATGGCTACACCTTC. It translates to CASSMGQGGYGYTF.

The J gene is TRBJ2-3, the V gene TRBV24-1, with 11 bases lining up with TRBD2. Germline V gene data show CDR1 as KGHDR and CDR2 as SFDVKD. The CDR3 is made up of 16 amino acids. V lost 2 bases to trimming and J lost 4 bases; unmatched junction nucleotides: 4. Here the CDR3 reads CATSDSSSGGADTQYF. The CDR3 DNA reads as TGTGCCACCAGTGATTCGAGTAGCGGGGGGGCAGATACGCAGTATTTT.

This clone was seen many times. V usage is TRBV19 and J usage is TRBJ2-7; tentatively, D is TRBD2 (5 bases). Trimming left V 5 bases short and J 4 bases short, with 15 bases between. Germline CDR1 and CDR2: LNHDA and SQIVND (reference sequence). This CDR3 region has 14 residues. The CDR3 is CASSYEGRGYEQYF. For the CDR3, the DNA is TGTGCCAGTAGTTATGAGGGTCGAGGTTACGAGCAGTACTTC. The full variable domain, with the rest looked up from reference TRBV19 and TRBJ2-7, is DGGITQSPKYLFRKEGQNVTLSCEQNLNHDAMYWYRQDPGQGLRLIYYSQIVNDFQKGDIAEGYSVSREKKESFPLTVTSAQKNPTAFYLCASSYEGRGYEQYFGPGTRLTVT.

The rearrangement joins TRBV30 to TRBJ1-1; 7 bases line up with TRBD1. The CDR3 length is 14 residues. Germline CDR1 and CDR2: GTSNPN and SVGIG (reference sequence). The junction had 11 bases not matched to a gene; V was cut back by 4 bases and J by 6 bases. The CDR3 DNA is TGTGCCTGGAACAGAGGACAGGAAAGCCCTGAAGCTTTCTTT. This encodes CAWNRGQESPEAFF.

The gene calls are TRBV25-1 and TRBJ2-5; 8 bases are a match to TRBD1. CDR1 is MGHDK, CDR2 SYGVNS, per germline. The ends lost 2 bases at V and 5 bases at J; junction bases unmatched: 13. The CDR3 totals 17 residues. The CDR3 protein is CASSEIPGGARWETQYF. The DNA for the CDR3 is TGTGCCAGCAGTGAAATTCCAGGGGGCGCGCGGTGGGAGACCCAGTACTTC.

This clone was detected only once. J is TRBJ2-7 and V is TRBV6-2 or TRBV6-3; 10 bases fit TRBD1. The V and J ends lost 3 bases and 5 bases, in that order; junction bases with no gene match: 16. Germline loops: CDR1 MNHEY, CDR2 SVGEGT. This CDR3 region has 18 residues. The CDR3: CASSYVRGQGWGQHEQYV. Written as DNA, the CDR3 is TGTGCCAGCAGTTATGTTCGGGGACAGGGGTGGGGGCAACACGAGCAGTACGTC.

The CDR3: CASSLRGDYGYTF. Written as DNA, the CDR3 is TGTGCCAGCAGCTTACGGGGGGACTATGGCTACACCTTC. The V call is TRBV7-2, the J call TRBJ1-2, with D possibly matching TRBD1 (5 bases). Per the germline V gene, CDR1 is SGHTA and CDR2 is FQGNSA. The CDR3 consists of 13 residues. V lost 2 bases and J 3 bases, leaving 7 bases between the germline ends.

The V gene is TRBV19, the J gene TRBJ2-7, with 9 bases fitting TRBD1. The J segment lost 3 bases and the V segment lost 5 bases, leaving 5 bases of the junction unmatched. The CDR3 has 14 residues. The V gene's germline CDR1 is LNHDA and CDR2 SQIVND (reference sequence). The DNA for the CDR3 is TGTGCCAGTAGTGGGGGACAGGGAGGCTACGAGCAGTACTTC. This codes for CASSGGQGGYEQYF.

The rearrangement links TRBV5-4 to TRBJ2-1; 11 bases map to TRBD2. This CDR3 is built from 16 residues. Germline V gene data show CDR1 as SGHNT and CDR2 as YYREEE (reference sequence). After removal of 0 bases from V and 6 bases from J, the junction contained 5 bases not matched to a gene. This chain's CDR3 is CASSLVLAGASNEQFF. For the CDR3, the DNA is TGTGCCAGCAGCTTGGTACTAGCGGGGGCCTCCAATGAGCAGTTCTTC.

Worth noting for this clone: A junction boundary mismatches the germline segment, possibly from a read error. V usage is TRBV11-2 and J usage is TRBJ1-2; D remains unclear. Germline CDR1 SGHAT, CDR2 FQNNGV. This CDR3 is built from 10 residues. CDR3 region: CASSPGGPNF. DNA of the CDR3: TGTGCCAGCAGCCCAGGTGGGCCTAACTTC.